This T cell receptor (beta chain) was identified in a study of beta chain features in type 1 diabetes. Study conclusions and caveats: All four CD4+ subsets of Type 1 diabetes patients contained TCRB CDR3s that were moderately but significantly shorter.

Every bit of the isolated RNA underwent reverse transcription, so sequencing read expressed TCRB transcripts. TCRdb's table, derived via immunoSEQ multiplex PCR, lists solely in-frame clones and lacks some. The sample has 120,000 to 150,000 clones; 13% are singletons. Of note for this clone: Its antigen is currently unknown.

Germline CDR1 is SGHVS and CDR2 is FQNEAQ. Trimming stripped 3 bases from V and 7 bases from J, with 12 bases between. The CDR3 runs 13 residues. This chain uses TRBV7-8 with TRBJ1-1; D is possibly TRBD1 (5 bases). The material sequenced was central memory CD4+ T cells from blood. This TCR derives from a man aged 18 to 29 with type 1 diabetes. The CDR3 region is CASSLPGHHEAFF. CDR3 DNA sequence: TGTGCCAGCAGCTTGCCTGGACATCATGAAGCTTTCTTT.